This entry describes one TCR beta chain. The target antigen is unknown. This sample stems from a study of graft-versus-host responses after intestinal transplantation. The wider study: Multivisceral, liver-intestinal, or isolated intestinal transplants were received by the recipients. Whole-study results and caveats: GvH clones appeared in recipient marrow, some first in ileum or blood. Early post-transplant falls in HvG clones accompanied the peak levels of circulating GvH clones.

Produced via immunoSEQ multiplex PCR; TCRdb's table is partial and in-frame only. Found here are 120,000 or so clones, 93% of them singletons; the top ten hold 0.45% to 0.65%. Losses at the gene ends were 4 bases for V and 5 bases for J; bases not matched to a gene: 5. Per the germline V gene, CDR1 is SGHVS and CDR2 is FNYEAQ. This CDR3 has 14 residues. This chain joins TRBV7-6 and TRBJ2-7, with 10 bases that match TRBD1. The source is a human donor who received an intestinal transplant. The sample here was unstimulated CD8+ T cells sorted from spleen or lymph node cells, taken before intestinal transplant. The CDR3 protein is CASSSGQGSNEQYF. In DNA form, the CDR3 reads TGTGCCAGCAGCTCGGGACAGGGGTCCAACGAGCAGTACTTC. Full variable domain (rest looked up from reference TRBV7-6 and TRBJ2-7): GAGVSQSPRYKVTKRGQDVALRCDPISGHVSLYWYRQALGQGPEFLTYFNYEAQQDKSGLPNDRFSAERPEGSISTLTIQRTEQRDSAMYRCASSSGQGSNEQYFGPGTRLTVT.